The rows below give T cell receptor beta chains drawn from one sample of a study of memory CD4+ T cells and cytomegalovirus serostatus. Clones were sequenced by immunoSEQ multiplex PCR, and TCRdb holds only the in-frame ones, with some missing. The table has about 44,000 clones, around 80% seen once. Material: memory CD4+ T cells from blood. Receptor source: an adult in good health and CMV-seronegative. CDR3s include the opening cysteine and the closing phenylalanine or tryptophan. D genes are given only for firm matches.

d_call: -
v_call: TRBV7-3
j_call: TRBJ2-1
cdr3_aa: CASSAGANNEQFF

d_call: TRBD1
v_call: TRBV28
j_call: TRBJ2-7
cdr3_aa: CASSFFLGQPSYERYF

d_call: -
v_call: TRBV5-1
j_call: TRBJ1-1
cdr3_aa: CASSFWGQVTEAFF

d_call: -
v_call: TRBV5-4
j_call: TRBJ2-2
cdr3_aa: CASSWDAGRHTGELFF

d_call: -
v_call: TRBV11-2
j_call: TRBJ1-1
cdr3_aa: CASSLEPGNTEAFF

d_call: TRBD1
v_call: TRBV18
j_call: TRBJ2-4
cdr3_aa: CASSPRTGGKNIQYF

d_call: -
v_call: TRBV14
j_call: TRBJ1-2
cdr3_aa: CASSPGTSNYGYTF

d_call: -
v_call: TRBV30
j_call: TRBJ2-3
cdr3_aa: CAWSVRAGSDTQYF

d_call: TRBD1
v_call: TRBV11-3
j_call: TRBJ1-2
cdr3_aa: CASRRRDRSSYGYTF

d_call: -
v_call: TRBV25-1
j_call: TRBJ2-5
cdr3_aa: CASRRTSGPGETQYF

d_call: -
v_call: TRBV18
j_call: TRBJ1-2
cdr3_aa: CASSPSGLKSYGYTF

d_call: TRBD1
v_call: TRBV11-2
j_call: TRBJ2-3
cdr3_aa: CASSLAGTATDTQYF

d_call: -
v_call: TRBV5-6
j_call: TRBJ2-7
cdr3_aa: CASSLGGGKTYEQYF

d_call: -
v_call: TRBV5-1
j_call: TRBJ2-2
cdr3_aa: CASSLRPMNTGELFF